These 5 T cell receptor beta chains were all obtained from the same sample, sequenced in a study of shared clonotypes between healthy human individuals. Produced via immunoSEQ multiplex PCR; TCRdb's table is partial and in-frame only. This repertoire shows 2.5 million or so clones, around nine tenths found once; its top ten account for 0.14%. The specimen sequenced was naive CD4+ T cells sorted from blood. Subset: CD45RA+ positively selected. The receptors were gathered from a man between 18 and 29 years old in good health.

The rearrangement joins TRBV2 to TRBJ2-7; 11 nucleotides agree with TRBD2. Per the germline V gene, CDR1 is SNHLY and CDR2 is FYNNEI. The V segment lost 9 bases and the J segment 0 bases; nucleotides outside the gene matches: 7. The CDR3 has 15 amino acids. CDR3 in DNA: TGTGCCAGTCGTAAGACTAGCGGGGACTCCTACGAGCAGTACTTC. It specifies CASRKTSGDSYEQYF.

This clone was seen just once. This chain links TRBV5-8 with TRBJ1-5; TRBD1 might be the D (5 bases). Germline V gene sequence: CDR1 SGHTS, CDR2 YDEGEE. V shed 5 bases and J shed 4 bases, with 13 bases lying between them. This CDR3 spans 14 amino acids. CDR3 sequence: CASSPLRENQPQHF. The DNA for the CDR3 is TGTGCCAGCAGTCCTCTCAGGGAAAATCAGCCCCAGCATTTT.

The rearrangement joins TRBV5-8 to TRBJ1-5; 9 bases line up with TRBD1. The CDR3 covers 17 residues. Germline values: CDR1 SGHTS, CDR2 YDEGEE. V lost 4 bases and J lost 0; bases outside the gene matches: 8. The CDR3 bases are TGTGCCAGCAGCCGAAGGACAGGGGCTTTTAGCAATCAGCCCCAGCATTTT. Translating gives CASSRRTGAFSNQPQHF.

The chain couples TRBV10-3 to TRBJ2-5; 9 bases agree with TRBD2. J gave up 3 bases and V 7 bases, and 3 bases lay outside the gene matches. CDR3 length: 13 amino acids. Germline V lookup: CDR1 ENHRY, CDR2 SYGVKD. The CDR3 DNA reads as TGTGCCATCATGCGGGGGGGCGAAGAGACCCAGTACTTC. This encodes CAIMRGGEETQYF.

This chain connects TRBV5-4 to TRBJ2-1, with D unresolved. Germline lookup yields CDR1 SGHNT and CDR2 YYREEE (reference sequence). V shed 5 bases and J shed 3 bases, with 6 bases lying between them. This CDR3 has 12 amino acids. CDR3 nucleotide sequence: TGTGCCAGCAGGACGGACTACAATGAGCAGTTCTTC. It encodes CASRTDYNEQFF.